The clone carrying this T cell receptor beta chain was observed a few times. The data are from a study of blood T cell repertoires in COVID-19. In the authors' workflow: Estimation of nucleated cell counts relied on the amplification of reference gene primers. The assay was immunoSEQ multiplex PCR, and TCRdb's table has in-frame clones only and misses some. V and J calls and clone size are those listed in that table; D and trimming were worked out from the DNA. The table shows some 190,000 clones, with 82% occurring only once. The germline gives CDR1 LGHDT, CDR2 YNNKEL (reference sequence). Trimming removed 6 bases from V and 3 bases from J, with 5 bases in between. This CDR3 spans 12 amino acids.

The sample taken for sequencing was peripheral blood. The sequence was obtained from a woman in her sixties with COVID-19, enrolled during active disease. The chain employs TRBV3-1 (or the pseudogene TRBV3-2) and TRBJ2-2; D remains unclear. The CDR3 protein is CASSRDTGELFF. In DNA, the CDR3 is TGTGCCAGCAGTCGAGACACCGGGGAGCTGTTTTTT.